Shown below are 4 T cell receptor beta chains from a single sample sequenced in a study of T cell responses to AZD1222 COVID-19 vaccine. Repertoires were generated with immunoSEQ multiplex PCR, while TCRdb's copy carries only in-frame clones and drops some. The data contain roughly 100,000 clones, around 87% of them singletons. Sequencing used peripheral blood, obtained on day 0 of AZD1222 vaccination. These receptors were obtained from an adult in good health.

V usage is TRBV5-6 and J usage is TRBJ2-7; D call uncertain. Per the germline V gene, CDR1 is SGHDT and CDR2 is YYEEEE. With 0 bases removed from V and 5 bases from J, the gap between germline ends came to 6 bases. The CDR3 contains 12 residues. The CDR3 nucleotides are TGTGCCAGCAGCTTGGCTGGGAACGAGCAGTACTTC. This translates into CASSLAGNEQYF.

The chain has TRBV7-8 and TRBJ2-4; D possibly uses TRBD1 or TRBD2 (6 bases each). The CDR3 extends over 17 amino acids. V dropped 2 bases and J dropped 8 bases, with 22 bases sitting between them. CDR1 is SGHVS and CDR2 is FQNEAQ in the germline V gene. CDR3 sequence (DNA): TGTGCCAGCAGCTTACGGGGGCCGGGGTTAGCATACGACATTCAGTACTTC. It specifies CASSLRGPGLAYDIQYF.

CDR3 nucleotide sequence: TGCGCCAGCAGCTTGGGGGACAGGGAAGGCAATCAGCCCCAGCATTTT. It codes for CASSLGDREGNQPQHF. The chain carries TRBV5-1 and TRBJ1-5; TRBD1 aligns across 9 bases. Germline CDR1 and CDR2: SGHRS and YFSETQ. This CDR3 region has 16 residues. With V trimmed by 0 bases and J by 2 bases, 3 bases remained unmatched. The whole variable domain, filled in from reference TRBV5-1 and TRBJ1-5, reads KAGVTQTPRYLIKTRGQQVTLSCSPISGHRSVSWYQQTPGQGLQFLFEYFSETQRNKGNFPGRFSGRQFSNSRSEMNVSTLELGDSALYLCASSLGDREGNQPQHFGDGTRLSIL.

The chain has TRBV5-6 and TRBJ1-1; 7 bases are shared with TRBD1. The CDR3 spans 16 residues. Per the germline V gene, CDR1 is SGHDT and CDR2 is YYEEEE. With V trimmed by 1 base and J by 0 bases, 6 bases remained unmatched. This CDR3 is CASSLRGQRLNTEAFF. The CDR3 nucleotides are TGTGCCAGCAGCTTGCGGGGACAGCGTCTGAACACTGAAGCTTTCTTT.